A single sample gave rise to the 12 T cell receptor beta chains below, sequenced in a study of T cells in tuberculosis. TCRdb's copy holds only in-frame clones and misses some; the assay was immunoSEQ multiplex PCR. The repertoire holds about 45,000 clones, with about 95% as singletons. Sequences were obtained from PBMCs. The receptors originated from a donor aged 10-29 years with latent tuberculosis or without tuberculosis infection. Some clones in this sample may be carry-over from other donors' samples.

The chain's CDR3 is CASSPGLALEQFF. The CDR3 coding sequence is TGTGCCAGCAGCCCGGGACTAGCTTTGGAGCAGTTCTTC. This rearrangement joins TRBV7-3 to TRBJ2-1; 9 bases are shared with TRBD2. CDR3 length: 13 residues. The trim removed 5 bases at V and 10 bases at J, leaving 6 bases unmatched. The germline V gene encodes CDR1 SGHTA and CDR2 FQGTGA.

V usage is TRBV19 and J usage is TRBJ1-2; D ambiguous. This CDR3 contains 13 residues. V was cut by 6 bases and J by 3 bases, with 11 bases left in between. CDR1 is LNHDA, CDR2 SQIVND, per germline (reference sequence). CDR3 region: CASSRDGDYGYTF. The CDR3 DNA is TGTGCCAGTAGCCGTGACGGGGACTATGGCTACACCTTC.

By its share, this clone is medium-sized. This sequence joins TRBV7-2 and TRBJ1-5; a possible D gene is TRBD1 (6 bases). Trimming stripped 5 bases from V and 0 bases from J, with 20 bases between. Germline assignment: CDR1 SGHTA and CDR2 FQGNSA. This CDR3 contains 18 residues. CDR3 in DNA: TGTGCCAGCAGCGTGGGCGGCCAGGGGAATGTTAGCAATCAGCCCCAGCATTTT. Residues: CASSVGGQGNVSNQPQHF.

The chain joins TRBV27 to TRBJ2-7, with 12 nucleotides matching TRBD2. The CDR3 loop spans 15 amino acids. The germline V gene encodes CDR1 MNHEY and CDR2 SMNVEV (reference sequence). V lost 5 bases, J lost 5 bases, and 7 bases stayed unmatched. The CDR3 bases are TGTGCCAGCAGTCTCCGACTAGCGGGAGTACACGAGCAGTACTTC. Amino acids: CASSLRLAGVHEQYF.

This chain uses TRBV4-1 with TRBJ1-5; D is possibly TRBD1 (6 bases). CDR1 MGHRA and CDR2 YSYEKL come from the germline V gene. This CDR3 region has 14 residues. The V gene lost 0 bases and the J gene lost 5 bases, with 8 bases spanning the gap. The CDR3: CASSQEAGDQPQHF. For the CDR3, the DNA is TGCGCCAGCAGCCAAGAGGCAGGGGATCAGCCCCAGCATTTT.

This chain uses TRBV25-1 with TRBJ2-3; 9 nucleotides agree with TRBD1. Germline CDR1 reads MGHDK; CDR2 reads SYGVNS. The length of the CDR3 is 16 residues. The trim removed 4 bases at V and 4 bases at J, leaving 9 bases unmatched. The CDR3 is CASSGHRGRRSDTQYF. CDR3 bases: TGTGCCAGCAGTGGGCACAGGGGGCGTCGGTCAGATACGCAGTATTTT. Combining the CDR3 with reference TRBV25-1 and TRBJ2-3 gives the whole variable domain EADIYQTPRYLVIGTGKKITLECSQTMGHDKMYWYQQDPGMELHLIHYSYGVNSTEKGDLSSESTVSRIRTEHFPLTLESARPSHTSQYLCASSGHRGRRSDTQYFGPGTRLTVL.

The chain uses TRBV7-2 and TRBJ1-2; D is unclear. Looked up from germline, CDR1 is SGHTA and CDR2 is FQGNSA. The germline V and J ends were trimmed by 5 bases and 4 bases, with 11 bases remaining between them. CDR3 length: 13 amino acids. The CDR3 reads CASSPPTSYGYTF. The CDR3 DNA reads as TGTGCCAGCAGCCCCCCAACTAGCTATGGCTACACCTTC. Together with reference TRBV7-2 and TRBJ1-2, the CDR3 gives the full variable domain: GAGVSQSPSNKVTEKGKDVELRCDPISGHTALYWYRQSLGQGLEFLIYFQGNSAPDKSGLPSDRFSAERTGGSVSTLTIQRTQQEDSAVYLCASSPPTSYGYTFGSGTRLTVV.

V is TRBV18 and J is TRBJ1-5; 9 bases map to TRBD1. Per germline, CDR1 KGHSH and CDR2 LQKENI. V trimming: 5 bases; J trimming: 7 bases; junction bases outside the gene matches: 9. The CDR3 length is 15 residues. The CDR3 nucleotides read TGTGCCAGCTCAAAAACAGGGGGCTCGGAGCAGCCCCAGCATTTT. This sequence encodes CASSKTGGSEQPQHF.

This CDR3 reads CASSLTRDAYNEQFF. The CDR3 nucleotides are TGTGCCAGCAGCTTGACCCGGGATGCCTACAATGAGCAGTTCTTC. The chain joins TRBV7-9 to TRBJ2-1; D possibly corresponds to TRBD2 (5 bases). Trimming pared 3 bases from V and 2 bases from J, leaving 11 bases between. The CDR3 consists of 15 residues. Germline CDR1 is SEHNR and CDR2 is FQNEAQ (reference sequence).

As DNA, the CDR3 is TGTGCCAGCAGCGTTTTTGCGGGACAGGGGGCATATGGCTACACCTTC. Translating it yields CASSVFAGQGAYGYTF. The chain recombines TRBV9 with TRBJ1-2; TRBD1 agrees at 12 bases. The V and J ends lost 2 bases and 5 bases, in that order; junction bases with no gene match: 7. CDR1 is SGDLS, CDR2 YYNGEE, per germline. CDR3 length: 16 residues.

Notes on this clone: Other DNA sequences from this sample encode an identical CDR3 as well. The CDR3 protein is CASSPLGGETQYF. The CDR3 DNA sequence: TGTGCCAGCTCACCATTAGGAGGGGAGACCCAGTACTTC. V is TRBV18 and J is TRBJ2-5; possible D gene TRBD2, 6 bases. Germline V gene lookup returns CDR1 KGHSH and CDR2 LQKENI. This CDR3 is 13 amino acids long. The germline V and J ends were trimmed by 2 bases and 5 bases, with 9 bases remaining between them. Using reference TRBV18 and TRBJ2-5 for the parts outside the CDR3, the full variable domain is NAGVMQNPRHLVRRRGQEARLRCSPMKGHSHVYWYRQLPEEGLKFMVYLQKENIIDESGMPKERFSAEFPKEGPSILRIQQVVRGDSAAYFCASSPLGGETQYFGPGTRLLVL.

The chain recombines TRBV28 with TRBJ1-1; 8 nucleotides agree with TRBD1. The CDR3 totals 16 residues. The junction had 9 bases not matched to a gene; V was cut back by 2 bases and J by 4 bases. CDR1 and CDR2 (germline): MDHEN, SYDVKM. This CDR3 is CASSLGQGVSTTEAFF. The CDR3 nucleotides read TGTGCCAGCAGTTTAGGACAGGGAGTAAGTACCACTGAAGCTTTCTTT.